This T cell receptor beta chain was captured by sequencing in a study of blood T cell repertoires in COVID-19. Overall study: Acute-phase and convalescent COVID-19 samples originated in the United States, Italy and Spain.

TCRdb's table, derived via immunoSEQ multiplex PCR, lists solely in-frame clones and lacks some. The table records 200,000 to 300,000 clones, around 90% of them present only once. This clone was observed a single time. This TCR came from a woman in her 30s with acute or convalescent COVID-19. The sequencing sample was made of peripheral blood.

The chain's CDR3 is CASSRKEREFNEQYF. In nucleotides, the CDR3 is TGTGCCAGCTCTCGGAAGGAGCGGGAGTTCAACGAGCAGTACTTC. The chain joins TRBV25-1 to TRBJ2-7; 8 bases line up with TRBD2. Losses at the gene ends were 8 bases for V and 5 bases for J; bases not matched to a gene: 14. The CDR3 runs to 15 residues. Germline V lookup: CDR1 MGHDK, CDR2 SYGVNS.